This T cell receptor beta chain was sequenced for a study of regulatory T cells in long-lasting Graves disease. Study-wide results and caveats: Examination was confined to peripheral blood, excluding thyroid tissue. Newly diagnosed patients had higher TCR diversity than persistent Graves' patients did.

The trim removed 4 bases at V and 0 bases at J, leaving 13 bases unmatched. The CDR3 loop spans 20 amino acids. Arm-PCR of CDR3 regions and iRepertoire HTBI primers were the basis on which TCR beta libraries were built. As handled by the study authors: Samples jointly harbored 60 to 70 TRBV and about 14 TRBJ segments. TCRdb reprocessed the multiplex PCR reads via MiXCR and lists one record per CDR3 protein. In this record, the V and J calls reflect TCRdb's handling and not the investigators' own analysis. This sample yields approximately 300,000 distinct CDR3 sequences, of which 15% to 20% are seen a single time; about 39% belongs to the top ten. The time point is: newly diagnosed GD, antithyroid drugs for less than 3 months. The authors made the TCR library using RNA they extracted from PBMCs. This clonotype was counted many times. Antigen: not known.

This chain uses TRBV12-3 or TRBV12-4 with TRBJ2-1; 12 nucleotides agree with TRBD2. The source of this sequence is a female donor with Graves disease. The starting material was peripheral blood mononuclear cells (PBMCs), obtained at new diagnosis, from a patient treated with antithyroid drugs. CDR3 sequence (DNA): TGTGCCAGCAGTTCTCGACTAGCGGGAGTCTCTTTGAGCTCCTACAATGAGCAGTTCTTC. Protein sequence: CASSSRLAGVSLSSYNEQFF.